This T cell receptor (beta chain) originates from a study of blood T cell repertoires in COVID-19. For the study at large: Acute and convalescent COVID-19 specimens originated in the United States, Italy and Spain.

This CDR3 contains 14 residues. Trimming pared 3 bases from V and 0 bases from J, leaving 6 bases between. Germline V lookup: CDR1 LNHDA, CDR2 SQIVND (reference sequence). Original data processing: Estimation of nucleated cell counts relied on the amplification of reference gene primers. The repertoire was sequenced with immunoSEQ multiplex PCR; TCRdb's copy has only in-frame clones and lacks some. Clone size and the V and J calls come from that table; the DNA yielded D and trimming. The sample includes about 90,000 clones, 90% of them seen just once. The J gene is TRBJ1-5, the V gene TRBV19, with D unclear. Sequenced: peripheral blood. The TCR comes from a man aged 45-65 years with acute or convalescent COVID-19. CDR3 sequence (DNA): TGTGCCAGTAGTATCGGGAATAGCAATCAGCCCCAGCATTTT. The encoded protein is CASSIGNSNQPQHF.